This T cell receptor (beta chain) was identified during a study of radiation and T cells in renal cell carcinoma. Time point given: blood 4 weeks post-SBRT, at nephrectomy. Treatment given: 15 Gy SBRT to primary tumor, nephrectomy 4 weeks later. Nephrectomy followed 15 Gy stereotactic body radiation by 4 weeks. With regard to this clone: Its antigen is unknown.

The germline V and J ends were trimmed by 0 bases and 3 bases, with 9 bases remaining between them. CDR1 SGHRS and CDR2 YFSETQ come from the germline V gene. The CDR3 contains 15 residues. Study-level results: From baseline, blood top tumor clonotypes peaked at 2 weeks post-radiation. Without pretreatment biopsies, baseline tumor clonotype presence was undetermined.

Only in-frame clones appear in the TCRdb table, and some are missing; sequencing was by immunoSEQ multiplex PCR. This table holds around 180,000 clones, around 89% found once. The specimen was blood, collected from a patient whose treatment included radiotherapy and nephrectomy. The clonotype was recovered from a woman aged 50 to 60 with renal cell carcinoma. The chain employs TRBV5-1 and TRBJ1-4; D uncertain. The CDR3 here is CASSLAAGANEKLFF. CDR3 in DNA: TGCGCCAGCAGCTTGGCGGCAGGAGCTAATGAAAAACTGTTTTTT.